A selection of T cell receptor beta chains follows, all from one sample in a study of persistence of HIV-infected CD4 T cells. For these receptors, no antigen is known. Libraries were prepared by immunoSEQ multiplex PCR; TCRdb keeps only in-frame clonotypes and omits some of them. The table includes roughly 35,000 clones, approximately 84% detected once. The source material was CD4+ T cells sorted from PBMCs after roughly 18-hour stimulation, sampled from a patient who received antiretroviral therapy. All receptors derive from an adult man with HIV who was CMV-seropositive. CDR3s include the opening cysteine and the closing phenylalanine or tryptophan. The order of the fields is clone size, J gene, V gene, D gene, CDR3 DNA, CDR3 protein. A D gene is named only where the DNA matches it firmly. Rows give clone size only sometimes, using once, few, many, or a class for an expanded clone.

clone size: .; J gene: TRBJ1-1; V gene: TRBV6-1; D gene: TRBD1; CDR3 DNA: TGTGCCAGCAGTGGGGCAGGGGGGGGCACTGAAGCTTTCTTT; CDR3 protein: CASSGAGGGTEAFF
clone size: few; J gene: TRBJ2-3; V gene: TRBV7-9; D gene: .; CDR3 DNA: TGTGCCAGCAGCACGTCCTTGGGAGATACGCAGTATTTT; CDR3 protein: CASSTSLGDTQYF
clone size: once; J gene: TRBJ1-4; V gene: TRBV6-1; D gene: .; CDR3 DNA: TGTGCCAGCAGTGTGAGGGGTCTTGGGACTAATGAAAAACTGTTTTTT; CDR3 protein: CASSVRGLGTNEKLFF
clone size: .; J gene: TRBJ2-7; V gene: TRBV7-9; D gene: .; CDR3 DNA: TGTGCCAGCAGCTTAGAGGGGATGGGGTACGAGCAGTACTTC; CDR3 protein: CASSLEGMGYEQYF
clone size: .; J gene: TRBJ1-2; V gene: TRBV9; D gene: TRBD1; CDR3 DNA: TGTGCCAGCAGCGTAATGGGACAGGCTGATGGCTACACCTTC; CDR3 protein: CASSVMGQADGYTF
clone size: .; J gene: TRBJ1-6; V gene: TRBV9; D gene: .; CDR3 DNA: TGTGCCAGCAGCGCCTCGACAGGACGAAATTCACCCCTCCACTTT; CDR3 protein: CASSASTGRNSPLHF
clone size: .; J gene: TRBJ2-3; V gene: TRBV5-5; D gene: TRBD1; CDR3 DNA: TGTGCCAGCAGCCCCTCCGGGACAGGGAGAACTGTGAGCACAGATACGCAGTATTTT; CDR3 protein: CASSPSGTGRTVSTDTQYF
clone size: .; J gene: TRBJ1-1; V gene: TRBV18; D gene: .; CDR3 DNA: TGTGCCAGCTCCACCAACGGGGGCACTGAAGCTTTCTTT; CDR3 protein: CASSTNGGTEAFF
clone size: once; J gene: TRBJ1-1; V gene: TRBV5-1; D gene: TRBD1; CDR3 DNA: TGCGCCAGCAGCCCTACAGGGGATGGGACTGAAGCTTTCTTT; CDR3 protein: CASSPTGDGTEAFF
clone size: .; J gene: TRBJ2-1; V gene: TRBV6-5; D gene: .; CDR3 DNA: TGTGCCAGCACCCCCCGGTCGGGAACGGAGCAGTTCTTC; CDR3 protein: CASTPRSGTEQFF
clone size: .; J gene: TRBJ2-3; V gene: TRBV27; D gene: .; CDR3 DNA: TGTGCCAGCAGGGGTAATGGAGATACGCAGTATTTT; CDR3 protein: CASRGNGDTQYF
clone size: .; J gene: TRBJ1-2; V gene: TRBV29-1; D gene: .; CDR3 DNA: TGCAGCGTTGAAGAAGGCGGGGGCTACACCTTC; CDR3 protein: CSVEEGGGYTF
clone size: .; J gene: TRBJ1-2; V gene: TRBV4-1; D gene: .; CDR3 DNA: TGCGCCAGCAGCCAAGAGACAGGCAACTATGGCTACACCTTC; CDR3 protein: CASSQETGNYGYTF
clone size: .; J gene: TRBJ1-6; V gene: TRBV18; D gene: TRBD1; CDR3 DNA: TGTGCCAGCTCATCGCAGGACAGGAGTAATTCACCCCTCCACTTT; CDR3 protein: CASSSQDRSNSPLHF
clone size: .; J gene: TRBJ1-3; V gene: TRBV18; D gene: .; CDR3 DNA: TGTGCCAGCTCACCAAACCATGCCCAGTCCAGCTCTGGAAACACCATATATTTT; CDR3 protein: CASSPNHAQSSSGNTIYF
clone size: .; J gene: TRBJ2-1; V gene: TRBV29-1; D gene: TRBD1; CDR3 DNA: TGCGGGGCTCGCGGAGCAGGGGGCTACAATGAGCAGTTCTTC; CDR3 protein: CGARGAGGYNEQFF
clone size: .; J gene: TRBJ2-2; V gene: TRBV5-1; D gene: TRBD2; CDR3 DNA: TGCGCCAGCAGCCCCTCTGGACTAGCGGGACTTTACACCGGGGAGCTGTTTTTT; CDR3 protein: CASSPSGLAGLYTGELFF
clone size: once; J gene: TRBJ1-5; V gene: TRBV3-1/TRBV3-2; D gene: .; CDR3 DNA: TGTGCCAGCAGCCAAGCCACAGGTTCTAATCAGCCCCAGCATTTT; CDR3 protein: CASSQATGSNQPQHF
clone size: once; J gene: TRBJ2-3; V gene: TRBV7-9; D gene: TRBD2; CDR3 DNA: TGTGCCAGCAGCCTACTCGTTACTAGCGGACCTAACACAGATACGCAGTATTTT; CDR3 protein: CASSLLVTSGPNTDTQYF
clone size: .; J gene: TRBJ2-7; V gene: TRBV5-1; D gene: TRBD1; CDR3 DNA: TGCGCCAGCAGCTTGACGGGACAGGGTTTGTACGAGCAGTACTTC; CDR3 protein: CASSLTGQGLYEQYF
clone size: .; J gene: TRBJ1-2; V gene: TRBV10-3; D gene: .; CDR3 DNA: TGTGCCATCACCCGAGAGGGAAGTGGCTACACCTTC; CDR3 protein: CAITREGSGYTF
clone size: .; J gene: TRBJ1-6; V gene: TRBV7-8; D gene: TRBD1; CDR3 DNA: TGTGCCAGCAGCTTAGGGACAGGGGGCATCGGTTCACCCCTCCACTTT; CDR3 protein: CASSLGTGGIGSPLHF
clone size: .; J gene: TRBJ1-4; V gene: TRBV6-5; D gene: .; CDR3 DNA: TGTGCCAGCAGTCCCAGGGGAACTAATGAAAAACTGTTTTTT; CDR3 protein: CASSPRGTNEKLFF
clone size: .; J gene: TRBJ2-7; V gene: TRBV2; D gene: TRBD1; CDR3 DNA: TGTGCCAGCAGCTTCGACAGGGGGAGACCCTACGAGCAGTACTTC; CDR3 protein: CASSFDRGRPYEQYF
clone size: .; J gene: TRBJ2-2; V gene: TRBV19; D gene: .; CDR3 DNA: TGTGCCAGTAGGTTGGGAGACTGGGGGGAGCTGTTTTTT; CDR3 protein: CASRLGDWGELFF
clone size: .; J gene: TRBJ1-2; V gene: TRBV19; D gene: TRBD1; CDR3 DNA: TGTGCCAGTAGTATAGGTCAGGGGGCGGCGAACTATGGCTACACCTTC; CDR3 protein: CASSIGQGAANYGYTF
clone size: .; J gene: TRBJ2-5; V gene: TRBV27; D gene: .; CDR3 DNA: TGTGCCAGCAGTTTAGGGCGGGACACCGAAGAGACCCAGTACTTC; CDR3 protein: CASSLGRDTEETQYF
clone size: .; J gene: TRBJ2-5; V gene: TRBV5-4; D gene: .; CDR3 DNA: TGTGCCAGCAGCCGGGACCAAGAGACCCAGTACTTC; CDR3 protein: CASSRDQETQYF
clone size: .; J gene: TRBJ2-1; V gene: TRBV4-1; D gene: .; CDR3 DNA: TGCGCCAGCAGCCAAGTCGATCTTATCTCCTACAATGAGCAGTTCTTC; CDR3 protein: CASSQVDLISYNEQFF
clone size: .; J gene: TRBJ1-2; V gene: TRBV4-1; D gene: .; CDR3 DNA: TGCGCCAGCAGCCAAGGGGCAGGGGCTAACTATGGCTACACCTTC; CDR3 protein: CASSQGAGANYGYTF
clone size: few; J gene: TRBJ2-7; V gene: TRBV7-2; D gene: .; CDR3 DNA: TGTGCCAGCAGCCCTACCGCTAGCTCCTACGAGCAGTACTTC; CDR3 protein: CASSPTASSYEQYF
clone size: .; J gene: TRBJ1-2; V gene: TRBV7-9; D gene: .; CDR3 DNA: TGTGCCAGCAGCCATCTCAAAACTAACTATGGCTACACCTTC; CDR3 protein: CASSHLKTNYGYTF
clone size: .; J gene: TRBJ1-2; V gene: TRBV3-1/TRBV3-2; D gene: .; CDR3 DNA: TGTGCCAGCAGCGAAATGGATGGCTACACCTTC; CDR3 protein: CASSEMDGYTF
clone size: once; J gene: TRBJ1-5; V gene: TRBV28; D gene: .; CDR3 DNA: TGTGCCAGCAAGGGGAGCAGCAATCAGCCCCAGCATTTT; CDR3 protein: CASKGSSNQPQHF
clone size: few; J gene: TRBJ1-5; V gene: TRBV10-1; D gene: TRBD1; CDR3 DNA: TGCGCCAGCAGTCCAGGGGGGACGCATCAGCCCCAGCATTTT; CDR3 protein: CASSPGGTHQPQHF
clone size: .; J gene: TRBJ2-7; V gene: TRBV9; D gene: .; CDR3 DNA: TGTGCCAGCAGCGTCGGGACGCCTCCCTACGAGCAGTACTTC; CDR3 protein: CASSVGTPPYEQYF
clone size: once; J gene: TRBJ1-2; V gene: TRBV9; D gene: TRBD1; CDR3 DNA: TGTGCCAGCAGCGTAGCGGGGACAGGGGAGGGTGGCTACACCTTC; CDR3 protein: CASSVAGTGEGGYTF
clone size: .; J gene: TRBJ2-2; V gene: TRBV19; D gene: TRBD1; CDR3 DNA: TGTGCCAGTAGTTCCGGGACAGGGGGTCACGGGGAGCTGTTTTTT; CDR3 protein: CASSSGTGGHGELFF
clone size: .; J gene: TRBJ1-2; V gene: TRBV6-1; D gene: .; CDR3 DNA: TGTGCCAGCAGTGAAGCATCAGGGTGGTCCACTGGCTACACCTTC; CDR3 protein: CASSEASGWSTGYTF
clone size: .; J gene: TRBJ2-7; V gene: TRBV18; D gene: .; CDR3 DNA: TGTGCCAGCTCACCCACCGGGACCGCTGAGCAGTACTTC; CDR3 protein: CASSPTGTAEQYF
clone size: few; J gene: TRBJ1-1; V gene: TRBV7-9; D gene: .; CDR3 DNA: TGTGCCAGCATCCTTCGGGGGAACACTGAAGCTTTCTTT; CDR3 protein: CASILRGNTEAFF
clone size: .; J gene: TRBJ1-1; V gene: TRBV7-9; D gene: .; CDR3 DNA: TGTGCCAGCAGCCCGATTCCAACCGGTTCGAACACTGAAGCTTTCTTT; CDR3 protein: CASSPIPTGSNTEAFF
clone size: few; J gene: TRBJ1-1; V gene: TRBV6-5; D gene: .; CDR3 DNA: TGTGCCAGCGTCCTTGAGGGGGGGGGCACTGAAGCTTTCTTT; CDR3 protein: CASVLEGGGTEAFF
clone size: .; J gene: TRBJ1-1; V gene: TRBV6-6; D gene: .; CDR3 DNA: TGTGCCAGCAGTCGTCGGGTTGGCAAAATTGGTTCCACTGAAGCTTTCTTT; CDR3 protein: CASSRRVGKIGSTEAFF
clone size: .; J gene: TRBJ2-1; V gene: TRBV18; D gene: .; CDR3 DNA: TGTGCCAGCTCCCCTGAGGCGAGCTCCTACAATGAGCAGTTCTTC; CDR3 protein: CASSPEASSYNEQFF
clone size: .; J gene: TRBJ2-1; V gene: TRBV7-2; D gene: .; CDR3 DNA: TGTGCCAGCAGCTTTTACCCAAACAGTGCGGCCTACAATGAGCAGTTCTTC; CDR3 protein: CASSFYPNSAAYNEQFF
clone size: .; J gene: TRBJ1-1; V gene: TRBV7-9; D gene: TRBD1; CDR3 DNA: TGTGCCAGCAGCGTCAGACAGGGGTTGAACACTGAAGCTTTCTTT; CDR3 protein: CASSVRQGLNTEAFF
clone size: few; J gene: TRBJ2-7; V gene: TRBV6-5; D gene: TRBD1; CDR3 DNA: TGTGCCAGCAGTCTTTTGGGACAGGGCCACTACGAGCAGTACTTC; CDR3 protein: CASSLLGQGHYEQYF
clone size: .; J gene: TRBJ1-5; V gene: TRBV2; D gene: .; CDR3 DNA: TGTGCCAGCAGTGACAGCTTCAATCAGCCCCAGCATTTT; CDR3 protein: CASSDSFNQPQHF
clone size: .; J gene: TRBJ1-1; V gene: TRBV3-1/TRBV3-2; D gene: .; CDR3 DNA: TGTGCCAGCAGCCGAGGGACGGAGAACACTGAAGCTTTCTTT; CDR3 protein: CASSRGTENTEAFF
clone size: .; J gene: TRBJ2-2; V gene: TRBV19; D gene: TRBD1; CDR3 DNA: TGTGCCAGTAGTAACCGACAGGGGAGGAATCGAAACGGGGAGCTGTTTTTT; CDR3 protein: CASSNRQGRNRNGELFF
clone size: once; J gene: TRBJ1-1; V gene: TRBV5-1; D gene: .; CDR3 DNA: TGCGCCAGCAGCTTGGGACAGACGAACACTGAAGCTTTCTTT; CDR3 protein: CASSLGQTNTEAFF